The present T cell receptor (beta chain) was sequenced within a study of blood T cell repertoires in COVID-19. Study information: Acute and convalescent COVID-19 specimens originated in the United States, Italy and Spain. From T cells, B-cell-depleted T cells, or PBMCs came the material, which was cDNA or gDNA.

Original data processing: Researchers report that nucleated cell counts were estimated from reference gene primer amplification. TCRdb keeps only in-frame clones here, not all; method: immunoSEQ multiplex PCR. V and J calls and clone size are given by that table; D and trimming were obtained from the DNA. The table shows around 250,000 clones, with approximately 80% occurring only once. The germline V gene has CDR1 SGHRS and CDR2 YFSETQ. J lost 5 bases, V lost 5 bases, and 6 bases had no gene match. The CDR3 sequence is 15 residues long. The chain couples TRBV5-1 to TRBJ2-1; 11 positions agree with TRBD2. The source is a human donor in a cohort sampled during active COVID-19. Sample: peripheral blood. CDR3: CASRIGTSGHNEQFF. The CDR3 nucleotides read TGCGCCAGCAGAATCGGGACTAGCGGCCACAATGAGCAGTTCTTC. Using reference TRBV5-1 and TRBJ2-1 for the parts outside the CDR3, the full variable domain is KAGVTQTPRYLIKTRGQQVTLSCSPISGHRSVSWYQQTPGQGLQFLFEYFSETQRNKGNFPGRFSGRQFSNSRSEMNVSTLELGDSALYLCASRIGTSGHNEQFFGPGTRLTVL.